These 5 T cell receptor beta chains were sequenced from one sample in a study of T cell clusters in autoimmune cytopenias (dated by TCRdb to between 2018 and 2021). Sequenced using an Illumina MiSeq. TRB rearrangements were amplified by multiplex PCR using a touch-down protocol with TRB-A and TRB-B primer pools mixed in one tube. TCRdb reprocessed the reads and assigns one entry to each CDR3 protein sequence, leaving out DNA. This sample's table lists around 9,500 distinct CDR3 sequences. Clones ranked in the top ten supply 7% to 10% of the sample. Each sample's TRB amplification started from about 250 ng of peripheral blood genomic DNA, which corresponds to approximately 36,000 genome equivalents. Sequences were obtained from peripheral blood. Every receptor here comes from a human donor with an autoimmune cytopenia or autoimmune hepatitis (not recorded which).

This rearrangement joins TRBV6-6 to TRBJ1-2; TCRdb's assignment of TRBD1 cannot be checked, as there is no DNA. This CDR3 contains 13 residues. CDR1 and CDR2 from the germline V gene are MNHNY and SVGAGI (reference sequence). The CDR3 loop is CASSLTGNYGYTF.

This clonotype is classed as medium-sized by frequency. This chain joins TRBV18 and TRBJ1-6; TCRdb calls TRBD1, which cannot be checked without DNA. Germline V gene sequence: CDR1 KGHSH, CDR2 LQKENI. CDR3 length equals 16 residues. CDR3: CASSPPQGIYNSPLHF.

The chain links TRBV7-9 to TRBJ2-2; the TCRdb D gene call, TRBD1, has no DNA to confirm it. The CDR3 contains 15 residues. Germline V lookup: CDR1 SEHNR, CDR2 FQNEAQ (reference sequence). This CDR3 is CASSFLQGEAGELFF.

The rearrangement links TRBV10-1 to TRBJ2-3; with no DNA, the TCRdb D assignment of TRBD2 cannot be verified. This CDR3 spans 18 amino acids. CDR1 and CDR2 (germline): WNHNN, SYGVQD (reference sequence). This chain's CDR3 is CASSESPTSGGTTDTQYF.

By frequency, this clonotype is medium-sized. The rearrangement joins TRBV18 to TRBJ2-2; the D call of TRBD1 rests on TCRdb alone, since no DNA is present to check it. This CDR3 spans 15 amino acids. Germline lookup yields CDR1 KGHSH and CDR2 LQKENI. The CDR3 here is CASSPRQGAVGELFF.